This TCR beta chain was sequenced for a study of cytomegalovirus exposure and HLA in healthy donors. Study-wide points: The classifier reportedly diagnosed cytomegalovirus status with high sensitivity and specificity. TCR beta sequences numbering roughly 18,000 were associated with HLA alleles at 0.05 false discovery rate in a later analysis.

The CDR3 is 16 amino acids. CDR1 is MNHNY and CDR2 is SVGAGI in the germline V gene (reference sequence). The V gene lost 6 bases and the J gene lost 3 bases, with 17 bases spanning the gap. A word on this clone: Its target is unknown.

PCR was performed using 60 Vbeta and 13 Jbeta primers. Clones were sequenced by immunoSEQ multiplex PCR, and TCRdb holds only the in-frame ones, with some missing. Counted here are around 180,000 clones, 78% occurring once; the ten biggest clones make up less than 6%. The specimen sequenced was PBMCs. This TCR was sampled from a woman aged 25 to 39 in good health and CMV-seropositive. V and J are TRBV6-6 and TRBJ2-2; D is possibly TRBD1 (6 bases). This CDR3 reads CASSSPQGSDTGELFF. The CDR3 coding sequence is TGTGCCAGCAGCTCCCCACAGGGTAGCGACACCGGGGAGCTGTTTTTT.